Listed here are 9 T cell receptor beta chains from one sample, sequenced in a study of blood T cell repertoires in COVID-19. The protocol was immunoSEQ multiplex PCR, while the TCRdb copy is restricted to in-frame clones and leaves out a portion. The sample records under 150,000 clones, more than 70% being singletons. Material for sequencing was peripheral blood. These receptors came from a man between 65 and 85 years old with acute or convalescent COVID-19.

The chain recombines TRBV29-1 with TRBJ2-7; perhaps TRBD1 as D (6 bases). CDR1 SQVTM and CDR2 ANQGSEA come from the germline V gene. This CDR3 is built from 12 residues. V gave up 4 bases and J gave up 1 base, with 8 bases separating them. CDR3: CSVVTGSYEQYF. In DNA, the CDR3 is TGCAGCGTTGTGACAGGTTCCTACGAGCAGTACTTC.

The J gene is TRBJ1-4, the V gene TRBV21-1; the table's D call, TRBD1, was not checked against the DNA. TRBV21-1 is marked as a pseudogene. This CDR3 is 16 amino acids long. CDR3 bases: TGTGCCAGCAGCAAAACCCCACAGAATGCTAATGAAAAACTGTTTTTT. Translating gives CASSKTPQNANEKLFF.

In its sample, this clone was seen a few times. The gene calls are TRBV6-6 and TRBJ1-1; TRBD1 matches at 10 bases. This CDR3 is 19 amino acids long. CDR1 is MNHNY, CDR2 SVGAGI, per germline (reference sequence). V shed 6 bases, J shed 5 bases, and the junction held 21 bases outside the gene matches. The CDR3 bases are TGTGCCAGCAGCCGATCCCACTCAAGACAGGGGGCTGGGAAGACTGAAGCTTTCTTT. It yields the protein CASSRSHSRQGAGKTEAFF.

V and J are TRBV6-6 and TRBJ1-2; TRBD1 is a possible D gene (5 bases). Germline V lookup: CDR1 MNHNY, CDR2 SVGAGI (reference sequence). The CDR3 consists of 13 residues. V was pared by 5 bases and J by 7 bases, with 14 bases between. This CDR3 reads CASSGDFSGGYTF. CDR3 DNA sequence: TGTGCCAGCAGTGGGGACTTCTCCGGTGGCTACACCTTC.

The chain combines TRBV30 with TRBJ2-2; 8 bases match TRBD2. CDR1 and CDR2 (germline): GTSNPN, SVGIG (reference sequence). The CDR3 is 14 amino acids. Trimming at V came to 1 base and at J to 7 bases, leaving 5 bases not matched to a gene. Here the CDR3 DNA reads TGTGCCTGGAGTGGGACTAGCTATGGCGGGGAGCTGTTTTTT. It encodes CAWSGTSYGGELFF. Full variable domain (rest looked up from reference TRBV30 and TRBJ2-2): SQTIHQWPATLVQPVGSPLSLECTVEGTSNPNLYWYRQAAGRGLQLLFYSVGIGQISSEVPQNLSASRPQDRQFILSSKKLLLSDSGFYLCAWSGTSYGGELFFGEGSRLTVL.

The chain combines TRBV10-3 with TRBJ2-6; the D gene is possibly TRBD1 (6 bases). Trimming took 9 bases from V and 3 from J, leaving 9 bases between them. The CDR3 consists of 13 residues. The germline V gene has CDR1 ENHRY and CDR2 SYGVKD. The CDR3 DNA is TGTGCCATGGGACAAAATGGGGCCAACGTCCTGACTTTC. This translates into CAMGQNGANVLTF.

The chain carries TRBV21-1 and TRBJ1-6. TRBV21-1 is a pseudogene locus. This CDR3 spans 14 amino acids. CDR3 DNA: TGTGCCAGCCCCAATCTTTGGGGGGTCTCACCCCTCCACTTT. Its translation: CASPNLWGVSPLHF.

The CDR3 loop reads CASSEALAALDTEAFF. CDR3 coding DNA: TGTGCCAGCAGTGAAGCCCTGGCCGCTCTCGACACTGAAGCTTTCTTT. The V and J genes are TRBV6-1 and TRBJ1-1; D unresolved. V shed 0 bases and J shed 3 bases, with 14 bases lying between them. From germline, CDR1 is MNHNS and CDR2 SASEGT. The CDR3 sequence is 16 residues long.

V and J are TRBV10-3 and TRBJ1-3; D unclear. The CDR3 totals 13 residues. Trimming took off 8 bases at V and 2 bases at J, with 10 bases between the two ends. CDR1 is ENHRY, CDR2 SYGVKD, per germline. CDR3 protein: CAISVAPGNTIYF. The CDR3 region has the DNA TGTGCCATCTCTGTGGCCCCTGGAAACACCATATATTTT.